The sequence of this T cell receptor beta chain was determined in a study of T cell clonotyping in hematopoietic cell transplantation. Study findings and constraints: Graft donor and pretransplant recipient Inverse Simpson Index values predicted broader posttransplant TCR diversity. Pathologically expanded recipient clonotypes increased progressively from day 30 to day 180 as diversity fell.

The CDR3 has 15 amino acids. The germline gives CDR1 MNHEY, CDR2 SMNVEV (reference sequence). V was shortened by 6 bases and J by 3 bases, with 15 bases between the two germline ends. This clone appeared once. Its antigen is not known. Sample time point: recipient sample about 28 days before transplant, after cytoreduction. Blood collection times were about day -28 and days 30, 100, 180 posttransplant. Here immunoSEQ multiplex PCR was the method, and the copy in TCRdb shows in-frame clones only, minus some. The sample includes about 41,000 clones, approximately 81% of them seen just once. This receptor was taken from a man in his fifties or sixties with acute myeloid leukemia. Some clones in this sample may be carry-over from other donors' samples. The source was peripheral blood mononuclear cells, collected before stem cell transplant. The chain joins TRBV27 to TRBJ1-5; a weak D match, TRBD1 (6 bases). Here the CDR3 reads CASSGGGGHNQPQHF. The CDR3 nucleotides read TGTGCCAGCAGCGGAGGGGGGGGACACAATCAGCCCCAGCATTTT.